This passage covers 9 T cell receptor beta chains from one sample sequenced in a study of vaccination effects on CD4 cells after COVID-19 (dated by TCRdb to between 2022 and 2023). The method was the immunoSEQ multiplex PCR assay. The table comes from immuneACCESS by way of TCRdb, which keeps in-frame sequences with V and J called. Part of the clones is missing from these tables; in studies checked, under half for an unresolved V gene and the rest for unknown reasons. The sample yields approximately 70,000 clones; approximately 81% were counted once. The top ten constitute around 1.3% of the sample. In the ViraFEST assay, PBMC were stimulated with viral peptide pools, and TCR sequencing was then used to find antigen-specific CD4+ T cell clonotypes based on their expansion. After about 9 days of culture, CD4+ T cells were isolated with the EasySep CD4+ T cell isolation kit. Each participant received two doses of an mRNA SARS-CoV-2 vaccine, either BNT162b2 or mRNA-1273.

These receptors lack a known antigen. This sample comprised CD4+ T cells from PBMCs cultured with HCoV-229E spike peptides, obtained after COVID-19 vaccination. The cell subset or site label for this specimen denotes: HCoV-229E spike overlapping peptide pool stimulation. Source of these receptors: a human donor who received a COVID-19 vaccine.

This clone was recorded a few times. The J gene is TRBJ2-1, the V gene TRBV20-1, with D perhaps TRBD1 or TRBD2 (5 bases each). CDR1 is DFQATT and CDR2 is SNEGSKA in the germline V gene (reference sequence). The CDR3 is made up of 10 amino acids. Deletions cut 6 bases from V and 7 bases from J, with 7 bases between. The CDR3 DNA reads as TGCAGTGCCGGGACGAATGAGCAGTTCTTC. Its translation is CSAGTNEQFF.

The chain employs TRBV18 and TRBJ2-1, with D maybe TRBD1 (5 bases). The V and J ends lost 3 bases and 0 bases respectively, with 9 bases between them. Germline-derived CDR1 and CDR2 are KGHSH and LQKENI. This CDR3 has 15 amino acids. CDR3 in amino acids: CASSPLTVSYNEQFF. CDR3 coding DNA: TGTGCCAGCTCACCTCTGACAGTCTCCTACAATGAGCAGTTCTTC.

The chain is built from TRBV10-1 and TRBJ2-6; perhaps TRBD1 as D (6 bases). Germline V CDR1 and CDR2: WNHNN, SYGVQD (reference sequence). V was shortened by 5 bases and J by 4 bases, with 21 bases between the two germline ends. This CDR3 contains 18 residues. Here the CDR3 DNA reads TGCGCCAGCAGTCCTGAACAGGGTCAAGCCCTCGGGGCCAACGTCCTGACTTTC. The encoded protein is CASSPEQGQALGANVLTF.

The J gene is TRBJ2-3, the V gene TRBV15, with 8 bases that match TRBD2. V shed 0 bases, J shed 5 bases, and the junction held 10 bases outside the gene matches. The CDR3 runs to 17 residues. Germline loops: CDR1 LNHNV, CDR2 YYDKDF (reference sequence). CDR3 loop: CATSRDRFSGEGDTQYF. CDR3 nucleotide sequence: TGTGCCACCAGCAGAGATCGGTTTAGCGGGGAGGGAGATACGCAGTATTTT. Variable domain in full (rest from reference TRBV15 and TRBJ2-3): DAMVIQNPRYQVTQFGKPVTLSCSQTLNHNVMYWYQQKSSQAPKLLFHYYDKDFNNEADTPDNFQSRRPNTSFCFLDIRSPGLGDTAMYLCATSRDRFSGEGDTQYFGPGTRLTVL.

This clone was observed a single time. The chain is built from TRBV6-2 or TRBV6-3 and TRBJ1-5; no reliable D call. The V end was cut by 0 bases, the J end by 4 bases, with 10 bases between. The length of the CDR3 is 15 residues. Germline-derived CDR1 and CDR2 are MNHEY and SVGEGT. CDR3 DNA: TGTGCCAGCAGTTACTCGGCGGTTGGGAATCAGCCCCAGCATTTT. Protein: CASSYSAVGNQPQHF.

This clone was seen a handful of times. V and J are TRBV18 and TRBJ2-7; tentative D call: TRBD1 (6 bases). The V gene's germline CDR1 is KGHSH and CDR2 LQKENI. The CDR3 has 13 residues. V lost 2 bases to trimming and J lost 3 bases, with 8 bases between them. The CDR3 sequence: CASSPGTYYEQYV. For the CDR3, the DNA is TGTGCCAGCTCACCAGGGACATACTACGAGCAGTACGTC.

The V and J genes are TRBV28 and TRBJ2-3; 7 positions match TRBD1. Germline-derived CDR1 and CDR2 are MDHEN and SYDVKM. J lost 4 bases, V lost 4 bases, and 11 bases had no gene match. The CDR3 loop spans 16 amino acids. The CDR3 DNA is TGTGCCAGCAGTTCCATACAGGGGAATAACGCAGATACGCAGTATTTT. Encoded protein: CASSSIQGNNADTQYF.

This clone has more than one count but fewer than ten. The junction departs from germline at one end; a sequencing error may be responsible. The genes are TRBV4-2 and TRBJ2-5; D might be TRBD1 or TRBD2, each matching 5 bases. The CDR3 is made up of 12 amino acids. Germline V lookup: CDR1 LGHNA, CDR2 YNFKEQ. The CDR3 DNA is TGTGCCAGCAGCCAGAAAGGGGAGATCCAGTACTTC. This encodes CASSQKGEIQYF.

This clone was detected only once. The V gene is TRBV6-5, the J gene TRBJ2-7; 10 nucleotides match TRBD2. Germline V gene sequence: CDR1 MNHEY, CDR2 SVGAGI. The CDR3 loop spans 14 amino acids. The V segment lost 6 bases and the J segment 1 base; nucleotides outside the gene matches: 3. CDR3 region: CASRRLAGSYEQYV. The CDR3 DNA reads as TGTGCCAGCAGGAGACTAGCGGGTTCCTACGAGCAGTACGTC.